One TCR beta chain is described in this entry. Antigen: not known. At survey level, the immunoSEQ assay was run in its v3.0 version. Profiling relied on immunoSEQ multiplex PCR, and the TCRdb table lists in-frame clones only, not all of them. The table records around 13,000 clones, roughly four fifths of them present only once. The CDR3 consists of 15 residues. Germline V lookup: CDR1 SGHRS, CDR2 YFSETQ. The V end was cut by 4 bases, the J end by 4 bases, with 17 bases between. This specimen comes from a study of long-term antiretroviral therapy in people with HIV. Study as a whole: By about a decade, the earliest samples predate the 2015 immediate-ART recommendation. Study-level findings and limits: Whichever time point was examined, clones expanded before ART dominated the repertoire.

Sequences were derived from unsorted PBMCs, sampled 0.5 years before starting antiretroviral therapy. V is TRBV5-1 and J is TRBJ2-5, with D tentatively TRBD1 (6 bases). The sequence was obtained from a woman aged 40-49 years with HIV. The CDR3 DNA reads as TGCGCCAGCAGCCCCCCGCAAGGGGGTGGAGAGACCCAGTACTTC. As protein: CASSPPQGGGETQYF.